This T cell receptor beta chain comes out of a study of CD8+ T cells in alopecia areata. About the study: The study gave treated patients oral tofacitinib at 5 to 10 mg twice daily. Findings of the study overall: Researchers report lesional scalp, most notably alopecia totalis/universalis, outstripped normal scalp in clonality. Alphabeta T cells residing in normal skin are also sequenced in scalp samples.

PBMCs were stained for CD3, CD4 and CD8, and CD4+ and CD8+ T cells were sorted. This clone was seen more than once but under ten times. Its antigen is undetermined. In each case, RNA was isolated and then reverse transcribed into cDNA as the sequencing template. The protocol was immunoSEQ multiplex PCR, while the TCRdb copy is restricted to in-frame clones and leaves out a portion. The sample carries 150,000 to 160,000 clones, 40% to 60% recorded once. V lost 4 bases, J lost 1 base, and 0 bases stayed unmatched. The length of the CDR3 is 13 residues. Germline V gene lookup returns CDR1 ENHRY and CDR2 SYGVKD.

The sequence came from a human donor with alopecia areata. The chain carries TRBV10-3 and TRBJ2-5; 7 bases are a match to TRBD1. Material: CD8+ T cells sorted from blood, obtained at week 0. The CDR3 protein is CAISGQGQETQYF. Written as DNA, the CDR3 is TGTGCCATCAGTGGACAGGGCCAAGAGACCCAGTACTTC.